This T cell receptor (beta chain) originates from a study of cytomegalovirus exposure and HLA in healthy donors (dated by TCRdb to about 2017). About the study as a whole: An earlier analysis of roughly 630 of the donors reported roughly 300 Gb of sequence data and around 120 million unique TCR beta sequences from approximately 180 million T cells. A later genetic analysis took genome-wide SNP genotypes for 398 of the 666 donors and used that subset as a discovery cohort. About 320 gigabases of sequencing data and approximately 85 million unique TCR sequences were included in an early release covering roughly 700 HLA-typed donors. Rather than drawing on any new phenotypic data, the later analysis identified candidate immune exposures from TCR beta sequences and the way those sequences occurred across donors. Class I and class II HLA loci were covered by the typing at four-digit resolution. A separate validation cohort of 100 to 150 different subjects was used in addition to the roughly 670-subject first cohort. Typing coverage varied by locus: about 620-640 donors for A, B, C, DRB1 and DQB1; around 560 for DQA1; 600 to 610 for DPA1; 450 to 480 for DPB1. Several DR-DQ haplotypes were handled as single units for association and clustering because linkage in the cohort was strong. The genetic ancestry cluster associated with self-reported Caucasian donors included 81% of the 300 to 450 genotyped donors. Every repertoire in the discovery cohort had been generated on one and the same sequencing platform. Among around 400 genotyped donors of the cohort, an average of roughly 230,000 unique TCR beta nucleotide sequences was sequenced per donor, of which roughly 18% were non-productive. The study aimed to test whether cataloging public T cell receptors could reveal signatures of past pathogen exposure. The study profiled the T cell repertoires of 500 to 800 subjects by immunosequencing and related them to cytomegalovirus serostatus. An earlier analysis of around 580 of the donors used high-throughput TCR beta sequencing to judge whether each TCR beta V gene segment behaved as functional or pseudogenic. Donor age, sex, ethnicity and CMV serostatus were collected together with the repertoire data. A later analysis re-analyzed previously published TCR beta repertoires from roughly 690 donors and added high-resolution HLA genotyping to study TCR occurrence patterns. The study combined high-throughput TCR immunosequencing, statistical association of individual TCRs with disease status, and machine learning to predict cytomegalovirus infection status. Study-wide findings and limitations: Most TCR sequences were observed very rarely across donors, whereas some public TCRs were present in many individuals. Some IMGT-functional V segments, including TRBV6-2 and TRBV6-3, could not be told apart with the 87-base-pair reads, so those segments were excluded. In a later analysis, HLA-associated TCR beta chains showed more clonal expansion and lower generation probabilities than non-associated chains that were equally common. Because counts were too low, around 17 rarely observed V segments, including chromosome 9 orphons, were left out of the earlier analysis of approximately 580 of the donors. The study gave a list of under 200 TCR beta chains associated with cytomegalovirus. According to a later analysis, TCR association rates differed among HLA loci, with DRB1 alleles showing the most associated TCRs and HLA-C alleles showing the fewest. Strong co-occurrence of HLA alleles, especially DR and DQ, made assigning TCR associations to individual alleles difficult. Cytomegalovirus status was reported to be diagnosed by the classifier with high specificity and sensitivity in both the original and validation cohorts. CMV serostatus was the only immune exposure information available for the cohort. A cluster of highly shared sequence variants was judged likely to represent a technical artifact of the sequencing pipeline. The authors suggested that the approach could potentially be extended to other disease states and immunological phenotypes. Because HLA typing was unavailable for some donors at each locus, only the typed subset was used in association tests. In a later analysis, 16,951 TCR beta sequences were associated with specific HLA alleles at a false discovery rate of 0.05. In a later genetic analysis, a missense DCLRE1C variant was associated with V-gene and J-gene trimming of TCR beta chains, and the association was replicated in an independent cohort. A further reported finding was that TCR beta sequences accurately predicted the HLA-A and HLA-B alleles for most subjects in the first cohort. In this cohort, only TCR beta chains were sequenced, and detectable features were limited by the absence of alpha or paired-chain data. Roughly uniform sequencing depth across donors was assumed in presence/absence analyses, although this assumption may not hold. According to a later analysis, most CMV-associated TCR beta chains appeared to be HLA-restricted, and the HLA associations seemed to be driven largely by CMV exposure. In vitro tests confirmed that a few of the cytomegalovirus-associated TCR beta chains recognize cytomegalovirus antigens. Correlated functional status among segregating V segments might be attributable to linkage disequilibrium, but an unknown experimental factor could not be ruled out. In a later analysis, several top co-occurrence clusters were reported to appear linked to parvovirus B19, influenza, CMV and Epstein-Barr virus. Broadly in line with IMGT annotations, most TCR beta V segments showed up in productive rearrangements about 87% or about 30% of the time in an earlier analysis of 450 to 600 of the donors. A later genetic analysis reported fewer N-insertions in productive TCRs among donors in an Asian-associated ancestry cluster than the roughly 650-donor mean.

The method was the immunoSEQ multiplex PCR assay. For the multiplex PCR, a mixture combining 60 forward primers for TCR Vbeta segments and 13 reverse primers for TCR Jbeta segments was used. A multiplex PCR assay on genomic DNA amplified the CDR3 region of rearranged TCR beta genes. The amplified TCR beta libraries were sequenced on the Illumina HiSeq System as 87-base-pair reads. As for how the authors treated the data: In a later analysis, 80 million or so unique TCR beta chains were counted across the approximately 620 repertoires, and roughly 10 million of these chains were shared by at least two donors. To remove PCR and sequencing errors, raw reads were error-corrected and collapsed into unique sequences using a nearest-neighbor algorithm that merged closely related sequences. CDR3 sequences were aligned to IMGT reference sequences to assign V, D and J gene segments. For a sequence to be retained, a match of at least six nucleotides to both a V gene segment and a J gene segment was required. A rearrangement counted as productive if the CDR3 had no stop codons and remained in frame with V and J, and every other rearrangement counted as non-productive. CDR3 was defined by IMGT convention, running from the second conserved V-encoded cysteine to the conserved J-encoded phenylalanine. The earlier analysis of about 530 of the donors excluded any sequence lacking an unambiguous match to a single V gene segment. In an earlier analysis of some 590 of the donors, a V segment was called functional when productive rearrangements were above 56.7%, and segregating when the standard deviation between donors exceeded 5%. A statistical classification framework was developed to diagnose cytomegalovirus status using the catalog of TCR beta chain sequences. V and J gene assignment, in a later analysis, came from comparing TCR nucleotide sequences with IMGT/GENE-DB human TR gene sequences. In a later analysis, CDR3 sequences and most-parsimonious VDJ recombination scenarios were assigned using the TCRdist pipeline. In a later analysis, each TCR beta chain was defined by its CDR3 amino acid sequence together with its V-gene family, and reads lacking a unique V-gene family were excluded. A later analysis removed 450 to 600 highly shared, low-generation-probability nucleotide sequences to deal with suspected cross-contamination and a sequencing artifact. In a later analysis, a clonal expansion index for each public chain was calculated from normalized within-repertoire ranks of inferred template counts. In a later analysis, generation probabilities were computed with a VDJ recombination model fitted to out-of-frame rearrangements, and the resulting probabilities were checked against IGoR. In a later analysis, hypergeometric tests were used to score TCR-TCR, TCR-HLA and TCR-CMV co-occurrence, with a repertoire-size bias correction applied to TCR pairs. False discovery rates were estimated in a later analysis by permuting HLA or CMV assignments 20 times. In a later analysis, co-occurring TCRs were grouped with DBSCAN, and TCRdist sequence similarity was added when clustering was performed within HLA-allele-positive subsets. For co-occurrence clustering, repertoires with fewer than 30,000 or more than 120,000 public chains were excluded, along with a handful of repertoires with anomalous nucleotide sharing. TCRdb re-hosts the immuneACCESS table, in-frame sequences only. Its copies lack some clones; in the studies checked, an unresolved V gene accounts for under half of them, and the cause for the rest is not known. The V and J calls and clone size come from that table; D and trimming were worked out from the DNA. In all, the sample holds some 90,000 clones, and 81% of those were seen once. The ten largest clones capture 10% to 13% of the sample.

In total, about 650 healthy bone marrow donors made up the cohort. At the time of sampling, every cohort member was nominally healthy, though immune exposures that went unrecorded were likely present. CMV serostatus was recorded as positive for about 300 and negative for 352 of the 666 cohort members, whereas no CMV serostatus was recorded for the donor in question. Every donor gave a peripheral blood sample, and the peripheral blood mononuclear cells from that sample were used for TCR beta sequencing. Genomic DNA was extracted from the blood cell samples with the Qiagen DNeasy Blood Extraction Kit. In the germline V gene, CDR1 corresponds to SGHTA and CDR2 to FQGNSA. The cysteine opens and the phenylalanine closes a CDR3 of 16 amino acids. Just the 48-base CDR3 DNA is kept, in frame starting at base 1. V trim: 1 base; J trim: 8 bases; unmatched bases: 4. On this clone itself: Its antigen remains undetermined. No qualities accompany the bases; no much larger clone lies one base away.

This chain is built from TRBV7-2 and TRBJ2-1, with 14 bases aligning to TRBD2. Material: PBMCs. This receptor was identified in a human donor in good health. CDR3 reads: CASSLEGTSGSYEQFF. The nucleotide sequence reads TGTGCCAGCAGCTTAGAGGGGACTAGCGGGAGCTATGAGCAGTTCTTC.